This T cell receptor (beta chain) was profiled in a study of response to subunit inactivated influenza vaccine listed by TCRdb under 2018. As for the study more broadly: To follow how T cells responded to a trivalent subunit inactivated influenza vaccine, the researchers relied on deep quantitative profiling of the T cell receptor repertoire.

V is clipped by 0 bases and J by 13 bases, and the sequence between their germline boundaries is 19 bases long. The CDR3 runs 16 amino acids, cysteine and phenylalanine included. CDR3 DNA only is kept here, 48 bases in frame from base 1. Points on this clonotype: Its antigen is not yet known. No quality values exist for individual bases; no much larger clone is one base distant.

Broader findings and caveats from the paper: The authors suggested that each seasonal influenza vaccination may recruit only a limited number of new T cells.

The method behind the library was RT-PCR. The instrument was an Illumina HiSeq 2500. TCRdb reanalyzed the raw reads on its own, using fastp at Q25 for trimming and MiXCR for clone calling, and kept in-frame beta chains. Each entry is one CDR3 protein sequence, shown with its most common DNA and genes. This sample comprises under 750,000 distinct CDR3 sequences, 12% of them detected only once. The top ten constitute roughly 10% of the sample. This chain joins TRBV12-3 or TRBV12-4 to TRBJ1-6; the D segment cannot be called with confidence. This specimen was PBMCs from blood, taken on the day of vaccination. This receptor was taken from a man in his fifties or sixties who received an inactivated influenza vaccine. Donor details come from another sample of the same person, matched by shared clones. The CDR3 region has the sequence CASSLARLNRPIPLHF. The bases read TGTGCCAGCAGTTTAGCCCGACTGAACCGCCCAATCCCCCTCCACTTT.